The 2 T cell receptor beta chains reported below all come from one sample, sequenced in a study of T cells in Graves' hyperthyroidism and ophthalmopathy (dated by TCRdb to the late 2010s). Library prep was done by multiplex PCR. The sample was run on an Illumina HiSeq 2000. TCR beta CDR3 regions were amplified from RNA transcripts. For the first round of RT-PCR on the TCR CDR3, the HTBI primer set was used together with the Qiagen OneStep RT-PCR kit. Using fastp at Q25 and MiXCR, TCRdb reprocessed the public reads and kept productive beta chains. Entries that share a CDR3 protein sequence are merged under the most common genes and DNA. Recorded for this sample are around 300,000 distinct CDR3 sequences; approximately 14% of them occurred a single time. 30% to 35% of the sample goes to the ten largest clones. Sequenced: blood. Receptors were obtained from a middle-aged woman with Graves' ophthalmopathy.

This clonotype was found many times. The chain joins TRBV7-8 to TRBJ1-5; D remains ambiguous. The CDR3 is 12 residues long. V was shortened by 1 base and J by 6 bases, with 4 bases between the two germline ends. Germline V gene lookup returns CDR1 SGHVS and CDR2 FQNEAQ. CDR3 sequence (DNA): TGTGCCAGCAGCTTAGTAGGTCAGCCCCAGCATTTT. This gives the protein CASSLVGQPQHF.

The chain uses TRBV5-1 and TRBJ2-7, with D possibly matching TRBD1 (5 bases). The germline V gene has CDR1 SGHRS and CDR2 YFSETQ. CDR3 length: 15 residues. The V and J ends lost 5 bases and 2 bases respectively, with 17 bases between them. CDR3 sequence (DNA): TGCGCCAGCAGTAAAGACAGTGACCGAGCCTACGAGCAGTACTTC. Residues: CASSKDSDRAYEQYF.